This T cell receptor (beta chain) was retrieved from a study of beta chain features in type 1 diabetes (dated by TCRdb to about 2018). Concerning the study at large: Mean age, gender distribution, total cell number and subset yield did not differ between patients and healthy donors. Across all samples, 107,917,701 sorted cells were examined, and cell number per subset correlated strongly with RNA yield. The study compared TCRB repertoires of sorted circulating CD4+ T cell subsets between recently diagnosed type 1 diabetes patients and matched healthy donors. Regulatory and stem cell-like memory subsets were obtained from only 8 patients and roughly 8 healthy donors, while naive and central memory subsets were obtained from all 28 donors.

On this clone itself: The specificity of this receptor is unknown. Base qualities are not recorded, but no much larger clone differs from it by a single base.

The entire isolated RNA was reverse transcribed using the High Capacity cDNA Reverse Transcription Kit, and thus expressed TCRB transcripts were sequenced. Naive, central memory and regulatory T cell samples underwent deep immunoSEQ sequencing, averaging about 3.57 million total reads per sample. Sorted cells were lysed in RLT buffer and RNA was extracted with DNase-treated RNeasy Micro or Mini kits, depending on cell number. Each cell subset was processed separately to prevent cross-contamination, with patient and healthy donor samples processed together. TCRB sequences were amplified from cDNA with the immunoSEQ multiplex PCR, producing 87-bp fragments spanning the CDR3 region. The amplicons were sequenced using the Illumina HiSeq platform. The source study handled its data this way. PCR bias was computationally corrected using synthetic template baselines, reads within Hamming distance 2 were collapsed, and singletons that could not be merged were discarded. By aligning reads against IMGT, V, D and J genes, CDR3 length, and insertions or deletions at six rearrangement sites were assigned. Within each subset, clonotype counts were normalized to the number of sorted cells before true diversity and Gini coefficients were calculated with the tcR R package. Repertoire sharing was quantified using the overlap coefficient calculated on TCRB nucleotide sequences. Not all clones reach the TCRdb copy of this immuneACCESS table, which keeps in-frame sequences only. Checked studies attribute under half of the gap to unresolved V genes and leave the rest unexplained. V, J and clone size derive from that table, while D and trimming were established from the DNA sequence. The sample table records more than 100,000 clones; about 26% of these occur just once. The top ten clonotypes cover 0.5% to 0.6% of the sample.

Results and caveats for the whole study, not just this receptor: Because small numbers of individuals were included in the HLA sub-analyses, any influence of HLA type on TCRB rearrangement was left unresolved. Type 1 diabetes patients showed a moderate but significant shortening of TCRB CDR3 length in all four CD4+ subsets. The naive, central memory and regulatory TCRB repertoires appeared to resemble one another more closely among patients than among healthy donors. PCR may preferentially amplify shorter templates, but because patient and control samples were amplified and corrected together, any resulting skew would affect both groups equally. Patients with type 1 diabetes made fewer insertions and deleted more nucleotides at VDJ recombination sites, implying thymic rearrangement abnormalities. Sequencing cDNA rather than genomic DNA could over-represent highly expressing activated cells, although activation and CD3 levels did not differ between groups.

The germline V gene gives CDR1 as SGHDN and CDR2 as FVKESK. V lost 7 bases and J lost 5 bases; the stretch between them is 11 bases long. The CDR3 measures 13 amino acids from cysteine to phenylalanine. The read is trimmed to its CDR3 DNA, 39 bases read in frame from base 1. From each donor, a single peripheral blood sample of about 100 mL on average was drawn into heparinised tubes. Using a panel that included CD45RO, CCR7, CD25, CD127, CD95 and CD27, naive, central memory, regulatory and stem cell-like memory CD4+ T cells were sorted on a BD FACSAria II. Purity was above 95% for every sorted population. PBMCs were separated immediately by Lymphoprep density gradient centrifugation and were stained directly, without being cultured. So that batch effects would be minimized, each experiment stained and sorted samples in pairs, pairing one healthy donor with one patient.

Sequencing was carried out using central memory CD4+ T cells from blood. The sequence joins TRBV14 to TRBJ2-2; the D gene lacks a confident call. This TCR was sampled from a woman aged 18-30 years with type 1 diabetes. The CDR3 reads CASTSEFTGELFF. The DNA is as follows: TGTGCCAGCACCTCGGAGTTTACCGGGGAGCTGTTTTTT. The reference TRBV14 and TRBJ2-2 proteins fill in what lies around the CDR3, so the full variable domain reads EAGVTQFPSHSVIEKGQTVTLRCDPISGHDNLYWYRRVMGKEIKFLLHFVKESKQDESGMPNNRFLAERTGGTYSTLKVQPAELEDSGVYFCASTSEFTGELFFGEGSRLTVL.